The rows below give T cell receptor beta chains drawn from one sample of a study of blood T cell repertoires in COVID-19. Some clones are missing from TCRdb's copy, which holds only in-frame ones; the method was immunoSEQ multiplex PCR. The table records a few hundred thousand clones, 75% to 90% of them present only once. Sample: PBMCs or T cells enriched from blood (not recorded which). The receptors derive from a middle-aged woman who had been exposed to COVID-19. Both conserved end residues are part of each CDR3. The D gene is left open where the match is weak. The listing skips clone size in some rows; elsewhere it reads once, few, many or a size class.

V	J	size	D	CDR3	DNA
TRBV18	TRBJ1-4	NA	NA	CASSPRGTEKLFF	TGTGCCAGCTCACCAAGGGGGACTGAAAAACTGTTTTTT
TRBV18	TRBJ2-1	NA	NA	CASSGQGDEQFF	TGTGCCAGCTCAGGACAAGGGGATGAGCAGTTCTTC
TRBV4-3	TRBJ1-2	NA	NA	CASSQAEGYGYTF	TGCGCCAGCAGCCAAGCAGAGGGCTATGGCTACACCTTC
TRBV19	TRBJ1-4	NA	NA	CASSIFGVNEKLFF	TGTGCCAGTAGTATCTTCGGGGTAAATGAAAAACTGTTTTTT
TRBV9	TRBJ2-7	few	NA	CASSSTNHGGEQYF	TGTGCCAGCAGCTCAACAAACCACGGAGGCGAGCAGTACTTC
TRBV14	TRBJ2-2	once	TRBD2	CASSQGSPGTSFYTGELFF	TGTGCCAGCAGCCAAGGCTCACCCGGGACTAGCTTTTACACCGGGGAGCTGTTTTTT
TRBV7-8	TRBJ2-3	NA	TRBD1	CASSLEGARDTDTQYF	TGTGCCAGCAGCTTAGAGGGGGCTCGGGACACAGATACGCAGTATTTT
TRBV19	TRBJ2-6	NA	TRBD1	CASNPGQGASGANVLTF	TGTGCCAGTAATCCGGGACAGGGGGCGTCTGGGGCCAACGTCCTGACTTTC
TRBV28	TRBJ1-1	NA	NA	CASSFTGVNTEAFF	TGTGCCAGCAGCTTCACGGGAGTGAACACTGAAGCTTTCTTT
TRBV9	TRBJ1-2	NA	NA	CASHSSGRGYTF	TGTGCCAGCCACTCTTCGGGTAGGGGCTACACCTTC
TRBV6-5	TRBJ2-2	NA	NA	CASSPGTGELFF	TGTGCCAGCAGCCCAGGGACCGGGGAGCTGTTTTTT
TRBV6-4	TRBJ1-2	NA	TRBD1	CASSDPSRDRDGYTF	TGTGCCAGCAGTGACCCATCCCGGGACAGGGATGGCTACACCTTC
TRBV5-4	TRBJ2-1	NA	NA	CASSPRERTYNEQFF	TGTGCCAGCAGCCCCCGGGAGCGAACCTACAATGAGCAGTTCTTC
TRBV11-1	TRBJ2-1	NA	TRBD2	CASSPQGLVGNEQFF	TGTGCCAGCAGCCCCCAGGGACTAGTTGGCAATGAGCAGTTCTTC
TRBV6-5	TRBJ2-5	once	TRBD2	CASRVAGRAETQYF	TGTGCCAGCAGGGTAGCGGGGAGGGCGGAGACCCAGTACTTC
TRBV19	TRBJ1-4	NA	NA	CASSSGATNEKLFF	TGTGCCAGCTCATCGGGGGCAACTAATGAAAAACTGTTTTTT
TRBV24-1	TRBJ1-4	NA	NA	CATSDPGIGEEKLFF	TGTGCCACCAGTGATCCCGGGATCGGGGAGGAAAAACTGTTTTTT
TRBV28	TRBJ1-4	NA	NA	CASSLGGGGHATNEKLFF	TGTGCCAGCAGTTTAGGGGGGGGCGGGCATGCAACTAATGAAAAACTGTTTTTT
TRBV5-6	TRBJ2-2	NA	NA	CASRHRHLTGELFF	TGTGCCAGCAGACACCGACACCTCACCGGGGAGCTGTTTTTT
TRBV5-1	TRBJ1-2	NA	TRBD1	CASSLGIGQGAGTYGYTF	TGCGCCAGCAGCTTGGGAATAGGACAGGGGGCCGGGACCTATGGCTACACCTTC
TRBV7-8	TRBJ2-7	NA	NA	CASSPPPGSKPSYEQYF	TGTGCCAGCAGCCCCCCCCCGGGGTCCAAACCCTCCTACGAGCAGTATTTC
TRBV12-3/TRBV12-4	TRBJ2-3	NA	NA	CASSPGLGQYF	TGTGCCAGCAGCCCGGGGTTGGGGCAGTATTTT
TRBV24-1	TRBJ2-1	NA	NA	CATSDPGHPNNEQFF	TGTGCCACCAGTGATCCGGGACACCCAAACAATGAGCAGTTCTTC
TRBV5-4	TRBJ2-3	few	TRBD2	CASTPGTSAGLSTDTQYF	TGTGCCAGCACCCCCGGGACTAGCGCTGGCCTTAGCACAGATACGCAGTATTTT
TRBV27	TRBJ1-5	NA	NA	CASRPSTANQPQHF	TGTGCCAGCCGCCCGTCGACAGCTAATCAGCCCCAGCATTTT
TRBV24-1	TRBJ2-1	NA	TRBD2	CASAERGSYNEQFF	TGTGCCTCCGCCGAGCGGGGCTCCTACAATGAGCAGTTCTTC
TRBV19	TRBJ2-3	NA	TRBD2	CASSSPGLALDTQYF	TGTGCCAGTAGTTCCCCGGGACTAGCGTTAGATACGCAGTATTTT
TRBV4-2	TRBJ1-6	NA	NA	CASSPQETAYNSPLHF	TGTGCCAGCAGCCCGCAGGAGACAGCCTATAATTCACCCCTCCACTTT
TRBV2	TRBJ1-6	NA	NA	CASSPGLSPLHF	TGTGCCAGCAGTCCAGGGCTCTCACCCCTCCACTTT
TRBV7-9	TRBJ2-4	NA	NA	CASSPGGNIQYF	TGTGCCAGCAGCCCCGGGGGTAACATTCAGTACTTC
TRBV7-6	TRBJ2-2	NA	NA	CAGGTVNTGELFF	TGTGCCGGGGGGACAGTGAACACCGGGGAGCTGTTTTTT
TRBV19	TRBJ2-1	once	TRBD2	CASRGLAGAYEQFF	TGTGCCAGTAGGGGACTAGCGGGAGCATATGAGCAGTTCTTC
TRBV20-1	TRBJ2-3	NA	TRBD2	CSPSLAGHLTGRDTQYF	TGCAGTCCTAGTCTAGCGGGACACCTCACAGGGAGAGATACGCAGTATTTT
TRBV6-5	TRBJ1-6	NA	NA	CASSYERAWSPLHF	TGTGCCAGCAGTTACGAGAGGGCATGGTCACCCCTCCACTTT
TRBV6-2/TRBV6-3	TRBJ1-2	NA	NA	CASSYPALGGNYGYTF	TGTGCCAGCAGTTACCCCGCGTTGGGGGGAAACTATGGCTACACCTTC
TRBV5-1	TRBJ1-5	NA	NA	CASSPLPQANNQPQHF	TGCGCCAGCAGCCCCCTGCCCCAAGCGAACAATCAGCCCCAGCATTTT
TRBV28	TRBJ1-5	NA	TRBD1	CASSFRGRLRQGPNQPQHF	TGTGCCAGCAGTTTTCGGGGGAGACTGAGACAGGGACCCAATCAGCCCCAGCATTTT
TRBV12-3/TRBV12-4	TRBJ1-1	once	TRBD1	CASSLGPGGAFF	TGTGCCAGCAGTTTGGGACCAGGGGGAGCTTTCTTT
TRBV30	TRBJ1-2	NA	TRBD1	CARWSGQGIYTF	TGTGCCCGGTGGAGCGGACAGGGGATCTACACCTTC
TRBV11-2	TRBJ1-5	NA	NA	CASSLDSGTNQPQHF	TGTGCCAGCAGCTTAGATTCCGGTACCAATCAGCCCCAGCATTTT
TRBV9	TRBJ1-1	once	TRBD1	CASSVDPGGEGNTEAFF	TGTGCCAGCAGCGTAGACCCAGGGGGCGAGGGGAACACTGAAGCTTTCTTT
TRBV4-3	TRBJ2-1	NA	TRBD2	CASSQSSGRANEQFF	TGCGCCAGCAGCCAAAGCAGCGGGAGGGCCAATGAGCAGTTCTTC
TRBV30	TRBJ2-1	NA	TRBD2	CAYLTSGRVNEQFF	TGTGCCTACTTGACTAGCGGGAGAGTCAATGAGCAGTTCTTC
TRBV11-3	TRBJ2-3	once	TRBD1	CASSFRGQGRDTQYF	TGTGCCAGCAGCTTTAGAGGACAGGGGAGAGATACGCAGTATTTT
TRBV30	TRBJ1-1	few	TRBD1	CAWSSGGTEAFF	TGTGCCTGGAGTTCAGGGGGCACTGAAGCTTTCTTT
TRBV5-4	TRBJ2-5	NA	TRBD2	CASGPGGGAKASGGETQYF	TGTGCCAGCGGTCCGGGCGGGGGCGCAAAGGCTAGCGGGGGAGAGACCCAGTACTTC
TRBV7-6	TRBJ2-3	NA	TRBD2	CASSSSAGSSTDTQYF	TGTGCCAGCAGCTCGTCAGCGGGATCTAGCACAGATACGCAGTATTTT
TRBV5-1	TRBJ2-3	NA	TRBD2	CASSLLADTDTQYF	TGCGCCAGCAGCTTGCTAGCGGACACAGATACGCAGTATTTT
TRBV2	TRBJ1-2	few	NA	CASSEMGSYGYTF	TGTGCCAGCAGTGAAATGGGGAGCTATGGCTACACCTTC
TRBV7-8	TRBJ2-7	NA	NA	CASSLGTGYEQYF	TGTGCCAGCAGCTTAGGAACGGGCTACGAGCAGTACTTC